The entry below gives a single TCR beta chain sequence along with its context. At the DNA level, this CDR3 is encoded by other sequences in the same sample as well. This entry comes from a study of blood T cell repertoires in COVID-19. At the level of the study: Italy, Spain and the United States were the sources of the convalescent and acute COVID-19 samples. T cells, B-cell-depleted T cells, or PBMCs supplied cDNA or gDNA.

Authors' methods: From reference gene primer amplification, estimates of nucleated cell counts were derived. Here immunoSEQ multiplex PCR was the method, and the copy in TCRdb shows in-frame clones only, minus some. That table supplies the V and J calls and clone size; D and trimming were determined from the DNA. The sample holds 250,000 to 300,000 clones, 85% to 90% seen once. The CDR3 spans 14 residues. V shed 2 bases and J 4 bases; nucleotides not matched to a gene: 2. Germline CDR1 SGHRS, CDR2 YFSETQ. The gene calls are TRBV5-1 and TRBJ1-3, with 8 bases identical to TRBD1. Sequenced: peripheral blood. The origin of this receptor is a man aged 18 to 29 with active or convalescent COVID-19. The CDR3 reads CASSLGDRGNTIYF. The CDR3 nucleotides read TGCGCCAGCAGCTTAGGGGACAGGGGAAACACCATATATTTT.